This passage covers 13 T cell receptor beta chains from one sample sequenced in a study of blood T cell repertoires in COVID-19. Data came from immunoSEQ multiplex PCR; TCRdb stores just in-frame clones and leaves some out. There are roughly 400,000 clones in the sample; just under 90% occur only once, and less than 2% lies in the top ten. The sample comprised PBMCs or T cells enriched from blood (not recorded which). These receptors were obtained from a woman aged 25 to 39 who had recovered from COVID-19.

The chain carries TRBV19 and TRBJ1-1, with 11 bases fitting TRBD1. Germline values: CDR1 LNHDA, CDR2 SQIVND (reference sequence). The J segment lost 0 bases and the V segment lost 10 bases, leaving 7 bases of the junction unmatched. The CDR3 sequence is 15 residues long. The chain's CDR3 is CATTWTGGMNTEAFF. The CDR3 nucleotides read TGTGCCACTACATGGACAGGGGGCATGAACACTGAAGCTTTCTTT.

In DNA, the CDR3 is TGTGCCAGCAGCCTTAGCGGGGGGCACACCGGGGAGCTGTTTTTT. Protein product: CASSLSGGHTGELFF. The chain employs TRBV3-1 (or the pseudogene TRBV3-2) and TRBJ2-2, with 10 bases lining up with TRBD2. The CDR3 covers 15 residues. The J segment lost 3 bases and the V segment lost 4 bases, leaving 2 bases of the junction unmatched. Looked up from germline, CDR1 is LGHDT and CDR2 is YNNKEL (reference sequence).

This clone was counted between two and nine times. The rearrangement links TRBV28 to TRBJ2-1; D is possibly TRBD1 (6 bases). Per the germline V gene, CDR1 is MDHEN and CDR2 is SYDVKM. The CDR3 length is 14 residues. With 3 bases removed from V and 7 bases from J, the gap between germline ends came to 13 bases. CDR3 DNA: TGTGCCAGCAGTTTGGTTGGCCAGGGGAATGAGCAGTTCTTC. Translation gives CASSLVGQGNEQFF.

The chain carries TRBV24-1 and TRBJ2-5; 7 bases fit TRBD1. Germline assignment: CDR1 KGHDR and CDR2 SFDVKD. Trimming at V came to 4 bases and at J to 5 bases, leaving 15 bases not matched to a gene. The CDR3 has 17 amino acids. CDR3 DNA sequence: TGTGCCACCAGTGACATCAGACAGGGATCGTTCGAGGAGACCCAGTACTTC. Translated, it gives CATSDIRQGSFEETQYF.

This chain connects TRBV30 to TRBJ2-7; no definite D call. The CDR3 covers 12 residues. V lost 3 bases and J 0 bases, leaving 6 bases between the germline ends. Looked up from germline, CDR1 is GTSNPN and CDR2 is SVGIG (reference sequence). CDR3 nucleotides: TGTGCCTGGAGCAAAAACTCCTACGAGCAGTACTTC. Its protein is CAWSKNSYEQYF.

This chain uses TRBV20-1 with TRBJ2-5; no reliable D call. CDR1 and CDR2 from the germline V gene are DFQATT and SNEGSKA (reference sequence). This CDR3 is 10 amino acids long. Trimming removed 5 bases at V and 3 bases at J, with 4 bases between. DNA for the CDR3: TGCAGTGCTCCGGAAGAGACCCAGTACTTC. Translating gives CSAPEETQYF.

This chain uses TRBV6-2 or TRBV6-3 with TRBJ1-5, with a possible D match to TRBD1 (5 bases). Germline V gene data show CDR1 as MNHEY and CDR2 as SVGEGT. The CDR3 extends over 15 amino acids. Deletions cut 4 bases from V and 2 bases from J, with 12 bases between. In DNA form, the CDR3 reads TGTGCCAGCAGTTGGGGGGTAGAGGGCAATCAGCCCCAGCATTTT. Amino acid sequence: CASSWGVEGNQPQHF.

V usage is TRBV6-5 and J usage is TRBJ1-2, with a weak D call TRBD1 (6 bases). V gave up 7 bases and J gave up 4 bases, with 16 bases separating them. Per the germline V gene, CDR1 is MNHEY and CDR2 is SVGAGI. The CDR3 length is 14 residues. CDR3 protein: CASTAAGGAYGYTF. The CDR3 DNA sequence: TGTGCCAGCACCGCAGCGGGGGGCGCCTATGGCTACACCTTC.

The CDR3 spells CASNLPGDRGDPLHF. The CDR3 DNA is TGTGCCAGCAATCTCCCCGGGGACAGGGGGGACCCCCTCCACTTT. The chain joins TRBV28 to TRBJ1-6; 11 nucleotides match TRBD1. The germline CDR1 and CDR2 sequences are MDHEN and SYDVKM. V was clipped by 7 bases and J by 13 bases; unmatched bases: 12. This CDR3 comprises 15 residues.

The chain joins TRBV30 to TRBJ2-1; D is possibly TRBD1 (6 bases). Deletions cut 0 bases from V and 0 bases from J, with 9 bases between. CDR1 is GTSNPN and CDR2 is SVGIG in the germline V gene (reference sequence). This CDR3 is 15 amino acids long. This CDR3 reads CAWSVGHSSYNEQFF. DNA for the CDR3: TGTGCCTGGAGTGTGGGACACAGCTCCTACAATGAGCAGTTCTTC.

The chain combines TRBV7-9 with TRBJ1-1; D may be TRBD1 (6 bases). The germline V gene has CDR1 SEHNR and CDR2 FQNEAQ (reference sequence). This CDR3 contains 13 residues. V shed 2 bases and J shed 6 bases, with 10 bases lying between them. The CDR3 is CASSLTGSPEAFF. The CDR3 coding sequence is TGTGCCAGCAGCTTAACAGGGAGCCCTGAAGCTTTCTTT.

J is TRBJ1-4 and V is TRBV4-1, with D possibly TRBD1 on 5 matching bases. Germline V gene lookup returns CDR1 MGHRA and CDR2 YSYEKL. This CDR3 is 16 amino acids long. Trimming stripped 0 bases from V and 2 bases from J, with 10 bases between. Written as DNA, the CDR3 is TGCGCCAGCAGCCAAGAAAGAGCAGGGACTAATGAAAAACTGTTTTTT. Residues: CASSQERAGTNEKLFF.

The table lists this clone with a few counts. The V call is TRBV5-1, the J call TRBJ2-7; 11 bases are shared with TRBD2. The CDR3 contains 14 residues. The V segment lost 4 bases and the J segment 5 bases; nucleotides outside the gene matches: 5. Germline loops: CDR1 SGHRS, CDR2 YFSETQ. The CDR3 sequence: CASSATSGKHEQYF. CDR3 DNA: TGCGCCAGCAGCGCGACTAGCGGGAAACACGAGCAGTACTTC.